Each of the 11 T cell receptor beta chains below was sequenced from the same sample in a study of early T cells in non-severe SARS-CoV-2 infection. TCRdb ran MiXCR on the 5' RACE reads and lists one entry per CDR3 protein. The table shows around 59,000 distinct CDR3 sequences, with approximately 9% occurring only once. Sequencing input: whole blood. These receptors were obtained from an adult who was a healthcare worker with PCR-confirmed SARS-CoV-2 infection or an uninfected control (not recorded which).

A few counts support this clonotype. The chain combines TRBV24-1 with TRBJ2-1, with 8 bases lining up with TRBD1. CDR3 length: 18 amino acids. J was trimmed by 5 bases and V by 1 base; bases with no gene match: 12. From germline, CDR1 is KGHDR and CDR2 SFDVKD. In nucleotides, the CDR3 is TGTGCCACCAGTGATTTCCCAGGTCAGGGGGCGCGCGACAATGAGCAGTTCTTC. It specifies CATSDFPGQGARDNEQFF.

Note on this clonotype: Mismatch with germline at one junction end may stem from a read error. CDR3 in amino acids: CSVISVGVPPNKQFF. The CDR3 region has the DNA TGCAGCGTCATTAGCGTAGGAGTTCCCCCCAATAAGCAGTTCTTC. V and J are TRBV29-1 and TRBJ2-1; perhaps TRBD2 as D (5 bases). This CDR3 has 15 amino acids. Germline values: CDR1 SQVTM, CDR2 ANQGSEA.

This clonotype came up a few times. V is TRBV12-2 and J is TRBJ2-1; the table's TRBD1 call for D was not verified on the DNA. TRBV12-2 constitutes a pseudogene. There are 14 residues in the CDR3. CDR3 DNA: TGTGCAAGTCGCCAGACTCGCAGCCCCCATGAGCAGTTCTTC. Translation gives CASRQTRSPHEQFF.

This clonotype occurred a few times. The chain links TRBV28 to TRBJ1-2, with TRBD1 as a possible D gene (6 bases). Germline assignment: CDR1 MDHEN and CDR2 SYDVKM. This CDR3 is built from 13 residues. Trimming removed 6 bases from V and 5 bases from J, with 13 bases in between. Written as DNA, the CDR3 is TGTGCCAGCAGGGGGGCCCTTCGTTATGGCTACACCTTC. This translates into CASRGALRYGYTF.

The sample holds many counts of this clonotype. The chain couples TRBV7-2 to TRBJ2-3; TRBD2 matches 11 bases. The length of the CDR3 is 16 residues. V was clipped by 5 bases and J by 6 bases; unmatched bases: 10. CDR1 and CDR2 from the germline V gene are SGHTA and FQGNSA. The CDR3 bases are TGTGCCAGCAGCCCCCGACTAGCGGGACTGGCGGATACGCAGTATTTT. It translates to CASSPRLAGLADTQYF.

This clonotype was seen ten or more times. The V and J genes are TRBV29-1 and TRBJ2-7, with D possibly being TRBD1 (6 bases). This CDR3 is 13 amino acids long. Trimming removed 6 bases at V and 0 bases at J, with 12 bases between. Per germline, CDR1 SQVTM and CDR2 ANQGSEA. The chain's CDR3 is CSVHQGSSYEQYF. For the CDR3, the DNA is TGCAGCGTCCATCAGGGGAGCTCCTACGAGCAGTACTTC.

This clonotype was detected many times. The chain recombines TRBV4-2 with TRBJ1-3; D ambiguous. V lost 1 base to trimming and J lost 4 bases, with 14 bases between them. The CDR3 length is 16 residues. Germline loops: CDR1 LGHNA, CDR2 YNFKEQ. The CDR3 DNA reads as TGTGCCAGCAGCCAAGGAGCGGTGGCCCTCGGAAACACCATATATTTT. This gives the protein CASSQGAVALGNTIYF.

This chain connects TRBV7-9 to TRBJ2-1; 10 positions match TRBD2. The ends lost 7 bases at V and 0 bases at J; junction bases unmatched: 3. Germline V gene lookup returns CDR1 SEHNR and CDR2 FQNEAQ (reference sequence). The CDR3 has 15 residues. CDR3 residues: CASKSSGSSYNEQFF. The CDR3 DNA follows: TGTGCCAGCAAGTCTAGCGGGAGCTCCTACAATGAGCAGTTCTTC.

This clonotype was observed at least ten times. In nucleotides, the CDR3 is TGCAGCGCTAGCTTGAACACCGGGGAGCTGTTTTTT. Residues: CSASLNTGELFF. The chain uses TRBV29-1 and TRBJ2-2, with a tentative D call TRBD2 (5 bases). CDR3 length: 12 amino acids. Trimming removed 7 bases at V and 1 base at J, with 7 bases between. The germline CDR1 and CDR2 sequences are SQVTM and ANQGSEA.

This rearrangement joins TRBV7-3 to TRBJ2-7, with 7 bases identical to TRBD2. V trimming: 10 bases; J trimming: 1 base; junction bases outside the gene matches: 10. From germline, CDR1 is SGHTA and CDR2 FQGTGA. The CDR3 length is 14 residues. The CDR3, as DNA: TGTGCCACCTCGTGGGGCGGGAGTTCCTACGAGCAGTACTTC. This sequence encodes CATSWGGSSYEQYF.

In its sample, this clonotype was seen a few times. This chain joins TRBV3-2 and TRBJ2-1; the D call of TRBD2 is as the table states it, not checked on the DNA. TRBV3-2 counts as a pseudogene. This CDR3 is 19 amino acids long. CDR3 sequence: CASSHFLPQGQSSYNEQFF. CDR3 bases: TGTGCCAGCAGCCACTTCCTCCCCCAAGGCCAAAGCTCCTACAATGAGCAGTTCTTC.